A selection of T cell receptor beta chains follows, all from one sample in a study of blood T cell repertoires in COVID-19. Method: immunoSEQ multiplex PCR; TCRdb's copy keeps in-frame clones and lacks some. The data show under 250,000 clones, 86% seen once. Material: peripheral blood. These receptors were taken from a woman aged 80 or over with COVID-19, enrolled during active disease. The CDR3 runs from the conserved cysteine through the conserved F or W. Fields, in order: CDR3 DNA, CDR3 protein, J gene, clone size, V gene, D gene. A D gene is named only where the DNA matches it firmly. For some rows the clone size is stated as once, few or many, or as a class when expanded; others skip it.

cdr3_nt: TGTGCCAGTACCTCTGAAGGCAGGCTGGACTATGGCTACACCTTC
cdr3_aa: CASTSEGRLDYGYTF
j_call: TRBJ1-2
clone_size: -
v_call: TRBV19
d_call: -

cdr3_nt: TGTGCCAGCAGCTTGGCCCCTAATCAGCCCCAGCATTTT
cdr3_aa: CASSLAPNQPQHF
j_call: TRBJ1-5
clone_size: -
v_call: TRBV5-8
d_call: -

cdr3_nt: TGTGCCAGCTCAAGACAGGGTCTTGGGATGAACACTGAAGCTTTCTTT
cdr3_aa: CASSRQGLGMNTEAFF
j_call: TRBJ1-1
clone_size: -
v_call: TRBV28
d_call: TRBD1

cdr3_nt: TGCAGCGTTGAATTGGACAGGGGTTATGAGCAGTACTTC
cdr3_aa: CSVELDRGYEQYF
j_call: TRBJ2-7
clone_size: -
v_call: TRBV29-1
d_call: TRBD1

cdr3_nt: TGTGCCATCAGCCCAGGTGCCGGGGAGCTGTTTTTT
cdr3_aa: CAISPGAGELFF
j_call: TRBJ2-2
clone_size: -
v_call: TRBV10-3
d_call: -

cdr3_nt: TGTGCCAGTAGTGCCCTCGACAGATCAACTAATGAAAAACTGTTTTTT
cdr3_aa: CASSALDRSTNEKLFF
j_call: TRBJ1-4
clone_size: -
v_call: TRBV19
d_call: -

cdr3_nt: TGTGCCAGTAGTGCAGGGGATTATCAGCCCCAGCATTTT
cdr3_aa: CASSAGDYQPQHF
j_call: TRBJ1-5
clone_size: -
v_call: TRBV19
d_call: -

cdr3_nt: TGTGCCAGCTCACCAAAGGGACTTACAGCCCAGCATTTT
cdr3_aa: CASSPKGLTAQHF
j_call: TRBJ1-5
clone_size: -
v_call: TRBV18
d_call: -

cdr3_nt: TGTGCCAGCAGCCCCGGGACAGGGCAAGAGACCCAGTACTTC
cdr3_aa: CASSPGTGQETQYF
j_call: TRBJ2-5
clone_size: -
v_call: TRBV6-2/TRBV6-3
d_call: TRBD1

cdr3_nt: TGTGCCAGCAGTTACTCGGACAGGGGAAACACCATATATTTT
cdr3_aa: CASSYSDRGNTIYF
j_call: TRBJ1-3
clone_size: few
v_call: TRBV6-2/TRBV6-3
d_call: TRBD1

cdr3_nt: TGCGCCAGCAGCCGAGGGACAGAGAACACTGAAGCTTTCTTT
cdr3_aa: CASSRGTENTEAFF
j_call: TRBJ1-1
clone_size: -
v_call: TRBV4-1
d_call: TRBD1

cdr3_nt: TGTGCCAGCAGCGTAGCTACTAGCGGGGGCCAAGAGACCCAGTACTTC
cdr3_aa: CASSVATSGGQETQYF
j_call: TRBJ2-5
clone_size: -
v_call: TRBV9
d_call: TRBD2

cdr3_nt: TGTGCCAGCACAGTCGGGAGAGAAAAACTGTTTTTT
cdr3_aa: CASTVGREKLFF
j_call: TRBJ1-4
clone_size: -
v_call: TRBV28
d_call: -

cdr3_nt: TGTGCCAGCGGGTTGACCACAGGGGGCGAGGGCTACACCTTC
cdr3_aa: CASGLTTGGEGYTF
j_call: TRBJ1-2
clone_size: -
v_call: TRBV7-9
d_call: TRBD1

cdr3_nt: TGTGCCAGCAGTTTTTGGGACAGGGGGCTATCCTATAATTCACCCCTCCACTTT
cdr3_aa: CASSFWDRGLSYNSPLHF
j_call: TRBJ1-6
clone_size: -
v_call: TRBV27
d_call: TRBD1